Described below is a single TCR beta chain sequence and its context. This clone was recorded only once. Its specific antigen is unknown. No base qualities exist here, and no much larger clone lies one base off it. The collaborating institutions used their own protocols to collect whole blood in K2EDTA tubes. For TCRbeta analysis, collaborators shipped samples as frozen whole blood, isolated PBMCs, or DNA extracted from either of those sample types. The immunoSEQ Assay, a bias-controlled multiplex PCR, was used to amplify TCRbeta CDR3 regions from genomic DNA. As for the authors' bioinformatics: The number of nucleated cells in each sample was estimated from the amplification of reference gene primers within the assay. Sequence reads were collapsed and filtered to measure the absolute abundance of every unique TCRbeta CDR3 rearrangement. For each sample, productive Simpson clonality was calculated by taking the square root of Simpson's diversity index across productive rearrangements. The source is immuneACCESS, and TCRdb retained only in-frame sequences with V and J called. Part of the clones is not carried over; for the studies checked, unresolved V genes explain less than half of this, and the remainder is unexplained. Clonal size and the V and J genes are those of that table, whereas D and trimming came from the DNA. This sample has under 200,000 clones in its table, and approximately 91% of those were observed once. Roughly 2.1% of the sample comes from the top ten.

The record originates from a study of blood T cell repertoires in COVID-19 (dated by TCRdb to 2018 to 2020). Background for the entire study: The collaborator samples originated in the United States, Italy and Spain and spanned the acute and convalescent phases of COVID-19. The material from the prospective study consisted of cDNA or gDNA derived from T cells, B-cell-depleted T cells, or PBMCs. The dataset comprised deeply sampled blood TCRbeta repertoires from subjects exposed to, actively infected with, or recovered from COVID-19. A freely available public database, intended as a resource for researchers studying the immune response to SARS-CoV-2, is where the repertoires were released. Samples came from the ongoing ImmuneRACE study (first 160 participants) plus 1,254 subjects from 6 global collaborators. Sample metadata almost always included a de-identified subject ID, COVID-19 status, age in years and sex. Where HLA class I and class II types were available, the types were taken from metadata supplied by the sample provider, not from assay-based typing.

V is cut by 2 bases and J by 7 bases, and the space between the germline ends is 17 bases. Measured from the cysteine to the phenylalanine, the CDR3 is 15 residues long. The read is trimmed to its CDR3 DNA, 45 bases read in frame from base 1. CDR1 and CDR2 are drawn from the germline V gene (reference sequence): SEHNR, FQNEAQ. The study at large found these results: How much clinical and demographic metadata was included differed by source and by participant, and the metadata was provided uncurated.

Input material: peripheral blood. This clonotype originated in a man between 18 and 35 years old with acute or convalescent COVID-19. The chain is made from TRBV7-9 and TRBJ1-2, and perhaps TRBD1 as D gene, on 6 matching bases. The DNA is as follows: TGTGCCAGCAGCTTACAGGCAGGGGAACATGGTGGCTACACCTTC. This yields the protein CASSLQAGEHGGYTF.